This TCR beta chain is drawn from a study of blood T cell repertoires in COVID-19 (dated by TCRdb to the early 2020s). A note on the overall study: Collaborator samples came from the United States, Italy and Spain and covered acute and convalescent phases of COVID-19. The dataset comprised deeply sampled blood TCRbeta repertoires from subjects exposed to, actively infected with, or recovered from COVID-19. Samples came from the ongoing ImmuneRACE study (first 160 participants) plus 1,254 subjects from 6 global collaborators. The repertoires were made available in a free public database intended to serve as a resource for research on the immune response to SARS-CoV-2. Where HLA class I and class II types were available, the types were taken from metadata supplied by the sample provider, not from assay-based typing. The material from the prospective study consisted of cDNA or gDNA derived from T cells, B-cell-depleted T cells, or PBMCs. Sample metadata almost always included a de-identified subject ID, COVID-19 status, age in years and sex.

In the prospective study, participants were roughly 18 to 100 years old, resided in 24 geographic areas of the United States, and were enrolled through a virtual design. To assign participants to cohorts, the prospective study relied on clinical history that participants themselves reported in a screening survey and a study questionnaire. Recovered participants in ImmuneRACE Cohort 3 were defined by two consecutive negative NP/OP PCR tests, clearance by a healthcare professional, or resolution of symptoms. In the prospective study, whole blood, serum and a nasopharyngeal or oropharyngeal swab were collected from each participant by mobile phlebotomists. Over a roughly two-month period, participants in the prospective study had the option of providing additional blood draws and questionnaires. Before DNA extraction, blood samples from the prospective study were shipped at room temperature or frozen.

What the study reported, not specific to this receptor: The quantity of clinical and demographic metadata differed by source and by participant and was supplied without curation.

V is reduced by 2 bases and J by 2 bases, leaving a spacing of 16 bases between them. CDR1 and CDR2, per the germline V gene, are KGHSY and FQNENV. There are 17 amino acids in the CDR3, from cysteine to phenylalanine inclusive. CDR3 DNA is the only sequence kept; it has 51 bases, read in frame from the first base. Points on this clone: The clone's antigen remains unknown. Qualities for individual bases were not recorded, and no much larger clone is one base off.

TCRbeta CDR3 regions were amplified from genomic DNA by means of the immunoSEQ Assay, a bias-controlled multiplex PCR. As for how the authors treated the data: The number of nucleated cells in each sample was estimated by amplification of reference gene primers within the assay. Sequence reads were collapsed and filtered to measure the absolute abundance of every unique TCRbeta CDR3 rearrangement. Productive Simpson clonality was computed per sample as the square root of Simpson's diversity index over productive rearrangements. Entries here come from immuneACCESS through TCRdb and include only in-frame sequences with V and J called. Some clones fail to appear in such tables; in the studies checked, an unresolved V gene covers under half of the shortfall, and the cause of the remainder is unknown. That table gives V, J and clone size, and the DNA gave D and trimming. The sample profile shows about 150,000 clones; about 86% of them were found once. The ten largest clonotypes hold around 7.9% of the sample.

Rearrangement joined TRBV16 to TRBJ1-3; TRBD1 might be the D gene, on 5 matching bases. This clonotype originated in a man between 45 and 60 years old who had recovered from COVID-19. What was sequenced was PBMCs or T cells enriched from blood (not recorded which). The CDR3 sequence is CASSQVAGQIAGNTIYF. The DNA sequence is TGTGCCAGCAGCCAAGTAGCGGGGCAGATAGCTGGAAACACCATATATTTT.